Listed here is a single T cell receptor (beta chain). Its antigen is as yet unknown. This sample is part of a study of CD8 T cell repertoires and HIV-1 epitope variants. The overall study: Controls were a CMV, EBV and flu peptide pool, Ebola AY9 negative control, and no-peptide well. T cells were cultured for less than eleven days with cytokines added on days 3 and 7.

The study's findings and limits: No clonotypes responded to the TAALDMSHF plasma variant; 4 or 5 recognized KF9, one HW9.

Germline assignment: CDR1 ENHRY and CDR2 SYGVKD. V dropped 8 bases and J dropped 5 bases, with 21 bases sitting between them. The CDR3 spans 15 residues. Survey-depth immunoSEQ sequencing covered TCR beta CDR3 regions. Using immunoSEQ multiplex PCR, the repertoire was profiled, and TCRdb retains in-frame clones only, with some absent. Here the sample spans 4,000 to 5,000 clones, around two thirds being singletons. This chain joins TRBV10-3 and TRBJ1-1; no definite D call. Specimen: cultured CD8+ T cells derived from PBMCs. This TCR was recovered from a male donor with HIV. The CDR3 nucleotides read TGTGCCATCCTGGACCCTTTCTCGCCGTGGACTGAAGCTTTCTTT. Protein sequence: CAILDPFSPWTEAFF.